This passage covers 27 T cell receptor beta chains from one sample sequenced in a study of shared clonotypes between healthy human individuals. Assay: immunoSEQ multiplex PCR; the TCRdb copy retains only in-frame clones and omits some. The profile shows over a million clones, around 78% of them singletons. The specimen was memory CD4+ T cells from PBMCs. Specified subset: CD45RA-negative fraction. These receptors all stem from a man aged 18 to 29 in good health. Some clones in this sample may be carry-over from other donors' samples.

The chain recombines TRBV7-2 with TRBJ2-1; the match to TRBD1 covers 7 bases. Germline CDR1 is SGHTA and CDR2 is FQGNSA. This CDR3 is 14 amino acids long. Losses at the gene ends were 5 bases for V and 5 bases for J; bases not matched to a gene: 6. The CDR3, as DNA: TGTGCCAGCAGCCCACGGACAGGCCACAATGAGCAGTTCTTC. It is translated as CASSPRTGHNEQFF.

The rearrangement joins TRBV2 to TRBJ1-2, with D possibly TRBD1 on 5 matching bases. The CDR3 spans 13 residues. Trimming cost V 7 bases and J 5 bases, with 14 bases left between them. Germline CDR1 SNHLY, CDR2 FYNNEI. The CDR3 here is CASIGEGAYGYTF. The CDR3 coding sequence is TGTGCCAGCATAGGGGAGGGCGCGTATGGCTACACCTTC.

V and J are TRBV30 and TRBJ1-1; D is undetermined. Per the germline V gene, CDR1 is GTSNPN and CDR2 is SVGIG (reference sequence). The length of the CDR3 is 13 residues. Trimming took 4 bases from V and 0 from J, leaving 9 bases between them. The CDR3 here is CAWISRLNTEAFF. The CDR3 region has the DNA TGTGCCTGGATCAGCAGGCTGAACACTGAAGCTTTCTTT.

V and J are TRBV9 and TRBJ2-7, with a weak D call TRBD2 (5 bases). V lost 3 bases and J lost 2, with 12 bases in between. The germline V gene encodes CDR1 SGDLS and CDR2 YYNGEE. The CDR3 contains 14 residues. The CDR3 DNA sequence: TGTGCCAGCAGCGACGGACTGGGAACCTACGAGCAGTACTTC. Translated: CASSDGLGTYEQYF.

This clone was recorded at least ten times. The chain joins TRBV7-9 to TRBJ2-6; D is unresolved. The CDR3 is 13 amino acids. Trimming removed 8 bases from V and 0 bases from J, with 5 bases in between. Germline loops: CDR1 SEHNR, CDR2 FQNEAQ (reference sequence). The CDR3 protein is CASRSSGANVLTF. CDR3 DNA sequence: TGTGCCAGCCGAAGCTCTGGGGCCAACGTCCTGACTTTC.

This sequence joins TRBV27 and TRBJ2-7; D ambiguous. The CDR3 runs to 11 residues. CDR1 and CDR2 from the germline V gene are MNHEY and SMNVEV (reference sequence). The V gene lost 10 bases and the J gene lost 0 bases, with 7 bases spanning the gap. CDR3 protein: CATPSSYEQYF. CDR3 nucleotide sequence: TGTGCCACCCCGAGCTCCTACGAGCAGTACTTC.

The chain links TRBV5-4 to TRBJ2-7; D perhaps matches TRBD1 (6 bases). The germline gives CDR1 SGHNT, CDR2 YYREEE (reference sequence). V was cut by 2 bases and J by 2 bases, with 14 bases left in between. This CDR3 has 15 amino acids. This CDR3 is CASSFGQPTAYEQYF. The CDR3 DNA reads TGTGCCAGCAGCTTCGGACAGCCTACGGCCTACGAGCAGTACTTC.

This clone occurred a few times. The chain couples TRBV9 to TRBJ2-7; TRBD1 agrees at 8 bases. V shed 2 bases, J shed 7 bases, and the junction held 11 bases outside the gene matches. Per the germline V gene, CDR1 is SGDLS and CDR2 is YYNGEE. The CDR3 spans 15 residues. This CDR3 reads CASSVSWTGSKEQYF. The CDR3 DNA sequence: TGTGCCAGCAGCGTGTCCTGGACAGGGAGTAAAGAGCAGTACTTC.

The chain combines TRBV28 with TRBJ2-1, with 8 positions matching TRBD2. This CDR3 spans 17 amino acids. The germline CDR1 and CDR2 sequences are MDHEN and SYDVKM. V was pared by 1 base and J by 5 bases, with 10 bases of the junction left unmatched. DNA for the CDR3: TGTGCCAGCAGTTTATCACCCCGACTAGCGTCCGACAATGAGCAGTTCTTC. Its translation: CASSLSPRLASDNEQFF.

In its sample, this clone was seen many times. The sample has other DNA sequences that encode this CDR3 too. J is TRBJ2-7 and V is TRBV4-1; D not resolved. The CDR3 contains 14 residues. Germline CDR1 MGHRA, CDR2 YSYEKL. V shed 1 base and J shed 3 bases, with 10 bases lying between them. CDR3 nucleotide sequence: TGCGCCAGCAGCCAAGGAATCAGAGTCTACGAGCAGTACTTC. Translated, it gives CASSQGIRVYEQYF.

This chain joins TRBV4-1 and TRBJ2-1, with 8 bases that match TRBD2. The CDR3 spans 16 residues. V trimming: 4 bases; J trimming: 0 bases; junction bases outside the gene matches: 5. CDR1 is MGHRA and CDR2 is YSYEKL in the germline V gene. CDR3 loop: CASSLLSGSSYNEQFF. CDR3 sequence (DNA): TGCGCCAGCAGCCTGTTGAGCGGGAGCTCCTACAATGAGCAGTTCTTC.

This chain links TRBV9 with TRBJ2-1; D unresolved. Per germline, CDR1 SGDLS and CDR2 YYNGEE. This CDR3 region has 13 residues. The ends were cut back, 0 bases at V and 9 bases at J, with 10 bases in the middle. CDR3 sequence reads: CASSVAPLGEQFF. CDR3 coding DNA: TGTGCCAGCAGCGTAGCCCCCCTCGGTGAGCAGTTCTTC.

The CDR3 sequence is CASSALPGLKRGSYEQYF. In DNA form, the CDR3 reads TGTGCCAGCAGCGCCCTTCCGGGACTCAAAAGGGGCTCCTACGAGCAGTACTTC. J is TRBJ2-7 and V is TRBV9; D might be TRBD2 (6 bases). This CDR3 spans 18 amino acids. Germline CDR1 reads SGDLS; CDR2 reads YYNGEE. V lost 3 bases and J 0 bases, leaving 22 bases between the germline ends. Looking up the rest from reference TRBV9 and TRBJ2-7 gives the full variable domain: DSGVTQTPKHLITATGQRVTLRCSPRSGDLSVYWYQQSLDQGLQFLIQYYNGEERAKGNILERFSAQQFPDLHSELNLSSLELGDSALYFCASSALPGLKRGSYEQYFGPGTRLTVT.

The V gene is TRBV5-1, the J gene TRBJ1-1; possibly TRBD1 for D (6 bases). Looked up from germline, CDR1 is SGHRS and CDR2 is YFSETQ. The length of the CDR3 is 11 residues. The V and J ends lost 5 bases and 8 bases respectively, with 10 bases between them. CDR3 nucleotides: TGCGCCAGCAGACTACAGGGAGAAGCTTTCTTT. Amino acid sequence: CASRLQGEAFF. Drawing the rest from reference TRBV5-1 and TRBJ1-1, the complete variable domain is KAGVTQTPRYLIKTRGQQVTLSCSPISGHRSVSWYQQTPGQGLQFLFEYFSETQRNKGNFPGRFSGRQFSNSRSEMNVSTLELGDSALYLCASRLQGEAFFGQGTRLTVV.

The chain has TRBV27 and TRBJ2-3; no definite D call. V was trimmed by 0 bases and J by 2 bases, leaving 6 bases between them. Germline assignment: CDR1 MNHEY and CDR2 SMNVEV (reference sequence). CDR3 size: 14 residues. The CDR3 loop is CASSLSSYTDTQYF. The CDR3 DNA follows: TGTGCCAGCAGTTTATCTTCATACACAGATACGCAGTATTTT.

This sequence joins TRBV28 and TRBJ2-2; 10 nucleotides agree with TRBD2. Germline V lookup: CDR1 MDHEN, CDR2 SYDVKM. The CDR3 is 14 amino acids. V shed 6 bases, J shed 6 bases, and the junction held 4 bases outside the gene matches. CDR3: CASSSGLAAGELFF. The CDR3 nucleotides are TGTGCCAGCAGCTCTGGACTAGCGGCCGGGGAGCTGTTTTTT. Full variable domain (remainder filled in from reference TRBV28 and TRBJ2-2): DVKVTQSSRYLVKRTGEKVFLECVQDMDHENMFWYRQDPGLGLRLIYFSYDVKMKEKGDIPEGYSVSREKKERFSLILESASTNQTSMYLCASSSGLAAGELFFGEGSRLTVL.

The genes are TRBV5-1 and TRBJ2-7; 9 nucleotides agree with TRBD2. The V gene end was trimmed by 0 bases and the J gene end by 9 bases; junction bases not matched to a gene: 7. CDR1 is SGHRS and CDR2 is YFSETQ in the germline V gene. This CDR3 spans 14 amino acids. DNA of the CDR3: TGCGCCAGCAGCTTGGTGGGGACTAGCATCGGGCAGTACTTC. Protein sequence: CASSLVGTSIGQYF. Combining the CDR3 with reference TRBV5-1 and TRBJ2-7 gives the whole variable domain KAGVTQTPRYLIKTRGQQVTLSCSPISGHRSVSWYQQTPGQGLQFLFEYFSETQRNKGNFPGRFSGRQFSNSRSEMNVSTLELGDSALYLCASSLVGTSIGQYFGPGTRLTVT.

The chain carries TRBV5-1 and TRBJ1-5; no reliable D call. Trimming cost V 4 bases and J 7 bases, with 12 bases left between them. CDR1 and CDR2 from the germline V gene are SGHRS and YFSETQ. CDR3 size: 13 residues. CDR3 nucleotides: TGCGCCAGCAGCCTCCTCCCCCACCAGCCCCAGCATTTT. Translation: CASSLLPHQPQHF.

CDR3 in DNA: TGTGCCAGCAGCCTCTCTAGGGGGTTCTACAATGAGCAGTTCTTC. Translated: CASSLSRGFYNEQFF. V usage is TRBV7-9 and J usage is TRBJ2-1, with a weak D call TRBD1 (6 bases). The CDR3 is 15 residues long. The V end was cut by 5 bases, the J end by 3 bases, with 14 bases between. The germline gives CDR1 SEHNR, CDR2 FQNEAQ (reference sequence).

The V and J genes are TRBV9 and TRBJ2-1; 7 nucleotides agree with TRBD2. This CDR3 has 15 amino acids. After removal of 0 bases from V and 4 bases from J, the junction contained 4 bases not matched to a gene. Germline CDR1 SGDLS, CDR2 YYNGEE. Written as DNA, the CDR3 is TGTGCCAGCAGCGTAGACGGGGGGACTTACAATGAGCAGTTCTTC. Encoded protein: CASSVDGGTYNEQFF. Filled out from reference TRBV9 and TRBJ2-1, the complete variable domain reads DSGVTQTPKHLITATGQRVTLRCSPRSGDLSVYWYQQSLDQGLQFLIQYYNGEERAKGNILERFSAQQFPDLHSELNLSSLELGDSALYFCASSVDGGTYNEQFFGPGTRLTVL.

With respect to this clone: Other DNA sequences in the sample encode the same CDR3. The CDR3, as DNA: TGCGCCAGCAGCTTGACGGGACGAAACACTGAAGCTTTCTTT. Its protein product is CASSLTGRNTEAFF. The rearrangement uses TRBV5-1 and TRBJ1-1, with D perhaps TRBD1 (5 bases). This CDR3 has 14 residues. The V gene's germline CDR1 is SGHRS and CDR2 YFSETQ. The V end was cut by 1 base, the J end by 2 bases, with 9 bases between.

This chain uses TRBV2 with TRBJ1-2, with 9 bases fitting TRBD1. Germline assignment: CDR1 SNHLY and CDR2 FYNNEI. The CDR3 runs 15 residues. V shed 6 bases and J 6 bases; nucleotides not matched to a gene: 11. Here the CDR3 DNA reads TGTGCCAGCAGGGAAAGCGGTGGGACAGGGAATGGCTACACCTTC. The encoded protein is CASRESGGTGNGYTF.

The chain recombines TRBV4-1 with TRBJ2-1; D might be TRBD1 or TRBD2, each matching 6 bases. Trimming stripped 2 bases from V and 7 bases from J, with 24 bases between. The CDR3 spans 18 residues. The germline gives CDR1 MGHRA, CDR2 YSYEKL. CDR3 residues: CASSQSGDSRLSRNEQFF. The DNA of the CDR3 is TGCGCCAGCAGCCAATCAGGGGACTCAAGACTCTCGAGGAATGAGCAGTTCTTC.

The V and J genes are TRBV2 and TRBJ1-3, with 9 bases lining up with TRBD1. This CDR3 has 16 residues. Trimming removed 5 bases from V and 2 bases from J; junction bases left unmatched: 7. Germline-derived CDR1 and CDR2 are SNHLY and FYNNEI. The CDR3 coding sequence is TGTGCCAGCAGTCCCCGGACAGGGGAAACTGGAAACACCATATATTTT. Its protein product is CASSPRTGETGNTIYF.

Concerning this clone: Distinct nucleotide sequences in the sample also encode this CDR3. This chain connects TRBV5-1 to TRBJ2-2, with D hard to call. Between the trimmed V and J ends, which lost 0 bases and 4 bases, there was a span of 4 bases. The CDR3 covers 13 residues. Germline loops: CDR1 SGHRS, CDR2 YFSETQ. The CDR3 region is CASSLVGTGELFF. CDR3 sequence (DNA): TGCGCCAGCAGCTTGGTTGGCACCGGGGAGCTGTTTTTT.

The chain combines TRBV14 with TRBJ2-3; the match to TRBD2 covers 9 bases. V lost 2 bases to trimming and J lost 2 bases; unmatched junction nucleotides: 11. CDR3 length: 18 amino acids. Germline-derived CDR1 and CDR2 are SGHDN and FVKESK. The CDR3 sequence is CASSQPRGLAGNTDTQYF. In nucleotides, the CDR3 is TGTGCCAGCAGCCAACCCCGTGGGCTAGCGGGAAACACAGATACGCAGTATTTT.

Comment on this clone: The same CDR3 can be traced to other DNA sequences in this sample. The chain is built from TRBV9 and TRBJ2-3; the D is unclear. This CDR3 is built from 13 residues. V lost 0 bases to trimming and J lost 4 bases, with 6 bases between them. CDR1 and CDR2 (germline): SGDLS, YYNGEE. CDR3 protein: CASSVVGSDTQYF. DNA of the CDR3: TGTGCCAGCAGCGTAGTTGGGTCAGATACGCAGTATTTT.